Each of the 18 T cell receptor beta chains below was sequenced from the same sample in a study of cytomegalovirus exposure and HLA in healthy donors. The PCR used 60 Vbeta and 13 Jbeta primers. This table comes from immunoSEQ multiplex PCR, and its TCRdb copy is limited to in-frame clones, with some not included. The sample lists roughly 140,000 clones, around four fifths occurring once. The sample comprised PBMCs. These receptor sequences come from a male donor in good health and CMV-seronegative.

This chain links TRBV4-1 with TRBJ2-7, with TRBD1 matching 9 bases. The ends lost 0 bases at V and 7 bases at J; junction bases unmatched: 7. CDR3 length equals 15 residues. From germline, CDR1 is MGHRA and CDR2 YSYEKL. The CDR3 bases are TGCGCCAGCAGCCAAGAAGCACAGGGGGCAGAAGAGCAGTACTTC. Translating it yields CASSQEAQGAEEQYF.

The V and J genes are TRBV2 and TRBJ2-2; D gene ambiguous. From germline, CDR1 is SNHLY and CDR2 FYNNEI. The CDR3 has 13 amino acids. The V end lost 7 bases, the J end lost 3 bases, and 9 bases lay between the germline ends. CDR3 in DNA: TGTGCCAGCAATGGTCCAGACACCGGGGAGCTGTTTTTT. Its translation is CASNGPDTGELFF.

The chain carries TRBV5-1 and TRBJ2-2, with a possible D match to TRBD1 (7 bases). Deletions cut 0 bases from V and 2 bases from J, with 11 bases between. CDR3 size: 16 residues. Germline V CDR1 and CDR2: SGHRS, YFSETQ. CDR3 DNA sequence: TGCGCCAGCAGCTTGGGGCGGGACAGCAACACCGGGGAGCTGTTTTTT. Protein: CASSLGRDSNTGELFF.

The CDR3 DNA reads TGTGCCAGCAGCTGGGCAGGGGGAAAGGGCAATGAGCAGTTCTTC. Translating it yields CASSWAGGKGNEQFF. This chain connects TRBV7-3 to TRBJ2-1, with 7 bases lining up with TRBD1. Losses at the gene ends were 4 bases for V and 6 bases for J; bases not matched to a gene: 9. The CDR3 length is 15 residues. CDR1 SGHTA and CDR2 FQGTGA come from the germline V gene.

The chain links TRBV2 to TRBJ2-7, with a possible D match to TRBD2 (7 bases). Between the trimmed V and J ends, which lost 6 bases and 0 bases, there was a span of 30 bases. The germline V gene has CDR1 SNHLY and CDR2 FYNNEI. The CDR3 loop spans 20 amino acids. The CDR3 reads CASRWGNGGPLLSSSYEQYF. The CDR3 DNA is TGTGCCAGCAGATGGGGGAACGGGGGGCCCCTTTTGAGTAGCTCCTACGAGCAGTACTTC.

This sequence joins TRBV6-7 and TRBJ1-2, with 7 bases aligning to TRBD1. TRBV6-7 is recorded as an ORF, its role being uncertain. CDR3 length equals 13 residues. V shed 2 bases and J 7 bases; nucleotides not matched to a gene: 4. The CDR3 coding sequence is TGTGCCAGCAGTTACGAGGGGGCGGCTGGCTACACCTTC. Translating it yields CASSYEGAAGYTF.

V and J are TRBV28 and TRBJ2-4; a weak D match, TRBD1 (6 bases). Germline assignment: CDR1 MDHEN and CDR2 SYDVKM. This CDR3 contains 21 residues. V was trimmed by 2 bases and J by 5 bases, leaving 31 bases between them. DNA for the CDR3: TGTGCCAGCAGTTTAGGTCCCTACCTCGACAGGCGAGAGTCCGTTCAAAACATTCAGTACTTC. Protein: CASSLGPYLDRRESVQNIQYF.

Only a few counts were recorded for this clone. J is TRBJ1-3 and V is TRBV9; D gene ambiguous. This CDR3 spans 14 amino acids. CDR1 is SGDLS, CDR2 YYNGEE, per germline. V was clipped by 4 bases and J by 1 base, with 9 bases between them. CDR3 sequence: CASSPPRSGNTIYF. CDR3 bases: TGTGCCAGCAGCCCTCCCAGATCTGGAAACACCATATATTTT.

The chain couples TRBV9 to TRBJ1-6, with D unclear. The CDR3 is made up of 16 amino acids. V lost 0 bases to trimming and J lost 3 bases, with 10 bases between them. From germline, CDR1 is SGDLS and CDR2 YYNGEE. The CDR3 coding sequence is TGTGCCAGCAGCGTAGCTGGAGATTTCTATAATTCACCCCTCCACTTT. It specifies CASSVAGDFYNSPLHF.

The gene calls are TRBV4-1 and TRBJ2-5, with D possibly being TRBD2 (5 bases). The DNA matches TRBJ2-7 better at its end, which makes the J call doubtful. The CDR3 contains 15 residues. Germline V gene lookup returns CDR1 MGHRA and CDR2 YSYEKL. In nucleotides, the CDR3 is TGCGCCAGCAGCCAAGTCAAACTAGGCCCCTACGAGCAGTACTTC. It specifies CASSQVKLGPYEQYF.

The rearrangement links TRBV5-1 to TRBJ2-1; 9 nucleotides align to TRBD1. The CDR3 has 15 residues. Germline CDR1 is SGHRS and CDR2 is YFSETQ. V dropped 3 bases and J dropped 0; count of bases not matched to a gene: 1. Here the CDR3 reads CASSWTGVSYNEQFF. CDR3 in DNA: TGCGCCAGCAGCTGGACAGGGGTCTCCTACAATGAGCAGTTCTTC.

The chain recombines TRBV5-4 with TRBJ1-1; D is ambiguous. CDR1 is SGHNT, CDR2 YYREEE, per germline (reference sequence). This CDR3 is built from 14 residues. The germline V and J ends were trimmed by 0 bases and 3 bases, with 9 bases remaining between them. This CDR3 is CASSLDGGDTEAFF. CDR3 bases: TGTGCCAGCAGCTTGGACGGCGGGGACACTGAAGCTTTCTTT.

The CDR3 region has the DNA TGTGCCAGCAAGAAACCGGGACAGGGTTCATCTCACTATGGCTACACCTTC. It specifies CASKKPGQGSSHYGYTF. The rearrangement uses TRBV6-4 and TRBJ1-2; 9 nucleotides match TRBD1. Trimming cost V 7 bases and J 3 bases; bases outside gene matches: 15. Germline V gene data show CDR1 as MRHNA and CDR2 as SNTAGT. The CDR3 extends over 17 amino acids.

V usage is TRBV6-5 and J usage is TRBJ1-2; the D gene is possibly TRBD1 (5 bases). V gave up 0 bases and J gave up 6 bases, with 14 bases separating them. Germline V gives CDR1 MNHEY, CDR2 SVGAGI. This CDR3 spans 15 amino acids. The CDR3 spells CASSYSTQGLDGYTF. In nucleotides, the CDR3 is TGTGCCAGCAGTTACTCGACCCAGGGTTTAGATGGCTACACCTTC.

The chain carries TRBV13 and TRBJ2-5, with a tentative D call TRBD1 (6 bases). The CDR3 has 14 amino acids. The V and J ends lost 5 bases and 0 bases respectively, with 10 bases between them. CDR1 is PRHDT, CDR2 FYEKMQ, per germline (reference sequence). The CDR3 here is CASSQWTDQETQYF. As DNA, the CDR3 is TGTGCCAGCAGCCAGTGGACAGACCAAGAGACCCAGTACTTC.

The chain's CDR3 is CASKRSGGSDTQYF. CDR3 coding DNA: TGTGCCAGCAAACGTAGCGGGGGGTCGGATACGCAGTATTTT. The rearrangement links TRBV9 to TRBJ2-3, with 10 bases fitting TRBD2. Germline V lookup: CDR1 SGDLS, CDR2 YYNGEE. The junction had 7 bases not matched to a gene; V was cut back by 6 bases and J by 6 bases. The CDR3 covers 14 residues.

The CDR3 here is CASSLDSGSNYGYTF. CDR3 in DNA: TGTGCCAGCAGCTTGGATTCGGGGTCTAACTATGGCTACACCTTC. The genes are TRBV5-5 and TRBJ1-2; D ambiguous. CDR1 and CDR2 (germline): SGHKS, YYEKEE (reference sequence). The CDR3 has 15 residues. V was trimmed by 0 bases and J by 0 bases, leaving 9 bases between them.

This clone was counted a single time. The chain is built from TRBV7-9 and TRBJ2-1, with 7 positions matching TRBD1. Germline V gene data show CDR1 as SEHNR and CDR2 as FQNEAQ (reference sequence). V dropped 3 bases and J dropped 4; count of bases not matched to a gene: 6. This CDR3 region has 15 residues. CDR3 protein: CASSFRDRVYNEQFF. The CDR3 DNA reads TGTGCCAGCAGCTTTCGAGACAGGGTGTACAATGAGCAGTTCTTC.